These 23 T cell receptor beta chains originate from one sample sequenced in a study of CD8 T cells in Susac syndrome. Reverse transcription of roughly 0.45 to 1 ug RNA was carried out with random hexamers. TCRdb called the immunoSEQ multiplex PCR reads again in MiXCR, with one record for every CDR3 protein. The sample holds around 270,000 distinct CDR3 sequences, about 91% seen once. Specimen: CD8+ T cells from PBMCs. The source of these receptors is a human donor with multiple sclerosis.

The chain has TRBV12-3 or TRBV12-4 and TRBJ2-6, with a weak D call TRBD2 (7 bases). The germline V and J ends were trimmed by 6 bases and 1 base, with 16 bases remaining between them. The CDR3 runs to 17 residues. CDR3 residues: CASSLMGGTSGANVLTF. CDR3 nucleotide sequence: TGTGCCAGCAGCCTGATGGGGGGGACATCTGGGGCCAACGTCCTGACTTTC.

J is TRBJ2-7 and V is TRBV9, with 9 bases fitting TRBD1. Germline trimming cut 2 bases from V and 4 bases from J; bases unmatched to any gene: 7. Germline values: CDR1 SGDLS, CDR2 YYNGEE. The CDR3 is 15 amino acids. CDR3 nucleotides: TGTGCCAGCAGCGTCGGGACAGGGAACTTTTACGAGCAGTACTTC. Protein: CASSVGTGNFYEQYF.

The genes are TRBV5-8 and TRBJ2-1, with D perhaps given as TRBD1 or TRBD2 (6 bases each). CDR1 SGHTS and CDR2 YDEGEE come from the germline V gene. Trimming shortened V by 1 base and J by 7 bases, and 12 bases separated the two germline ends. The CDR3 spans 14 residues. The CDR3 region is CASSLKGGLNEQFF. For the CDR3, the DNA is TGTGCCAGCAGCTTGAAGGGGGGCCTAAATGAGCAGTTCTTC. The variable domain in full, completed from reference TRBV5-8 and TRBJ2-1, reads EAGVTQSPTHLIKTRGQQATLRCSPISGHTSVYWYQQALGLGLQFLLWYDEGEERNRGNFPPRFSGRQFPNYSSELNVNALELEDSALYLCASSLKGGLNEQFFGPGTRLTVL.

The CDR3 DNA reads TGTGCCAGCAGCCAAGTGGCTAGCGGAAATTCCTACGAGCAGTACTTC. Its translation is CASSQVASGNSYEQYF. This chain connects TRBV14 to TRBJ2-7; 7 bases are shared with TRBD2. This CDR3 region has 16 residues. Unmatched junction bases numbered 7, after V lost 1 base and J lost 1 base. CDR1 and CDR2 from the germline V gene are SGHDN and FVKESK.

A single count supports this clonotype. CDR3 DNA: TGCAGCGCCGGGACAGGAGGGAACCAGCCCCAGCATTTT. Translated: CSAGTGGNQPQHF. This chain links TRBV29-1 with TRBJ1-5, with 8 positions matching TRBD1. In germline, CDR1 is SQVTM, CDR2 ANQGSEA. This CDR3 is built from 13 residues. Trimming at V came to 7 bases and at J to 7 bases, leaving 9 bases not matched to a gene. Full variable domain (rest looked up from reference TRBV29-1 and TRBJ1-5): SAVISQKPSRDICQRGTSLTIQCQVDSQVTMMFWYRQQPGQSLTLIATANQGSEATYESGFVIDKFPISRPNLTFSTLTVSNMSPEDSSIYLCSAGTGGNQPQHFGDGTRLSIL.

V and J are TRBV29-1 and TRBJ1-1; 7 bases are a match to TRBD1. The ends lost 3 bases at V and 10 bases at J; junction bases unmatched: 5. CDR1 is SQVTM and CDR2 is ANQGSEA in the germline V gene. The CDR3 spans 11 residues. The CDR3 DNA is TGCAGCGTTGATAGACAGGGTGTAGCTTTCTTT. Amino acid sequence: CSVDRQGVAFF.

The chain is built from TRBV11-2 and TRBJ2-3; 8 bases align to TRBD1. CDR3 size: 15 residues. Germline V CDR1 and CDR2: SGHAT, FQNNGV. Germline trimming cut 3 bases from V and 5 bases from J; bases unmatched to any gene: 7. DNA of the CDR3: TGTGCCAGCAGCTTTGGAAGGACAGGGCGAGATACGCAGTATTTT. Amino acids: CASSFGRTGRDTQYF.

The J gene is TRBJ1-6, the V gene TRBV30; tentative D call: TRBD1 (6 bases). The CDR3 has 12 amino acids. From germline, CDR1 is GTSNPN and CDR2 SVGIG (reference sequence). The germline V and J ends were trimmed by 4 bases and 15 bases, with 16 bases remaining between them. DNA of the CDR3: TGTGCCTGGACAGGGGTCCAGTTCTACCTCCACTTT. Amino acids: CAWTGVQFYLHF.

V and J are TRBV20-1 and TRBJ2-1, with TRBD2 identical over 10 bases. The CDR3 spans 14 residues. Germline values: CDR1 DFQATT, CDR2 SNEGSKA (reference sequence). Trimming at V came to 6 bases and at J to 8 bases, leaving 10 bases not matched to a gene. This CDR3 is CSAGGLAGVYEQFF. CDR3 sequence (DNA): TGCAGTGCGGGAGGTCTAGCGGGAGTCTATGAGCAGTTCTTC.

V is TRBV6-5 and J is TRBJ2-7; 11 nucleotides match TRBD1. The CDR3 covers 15 residues. The germline CDR1 and CDR2 sequences are MNHEY and SVGAGI. V lost 2 bases to trimming and J lost 2 bases; unmatched junction nucleotides: 2. The CDR3 here is CASSYGTGGTYEQYF. The CDR3 DNA is TGTGCCAGCAGTTACGGGACAGGGGGTACCTACGAGCAGTACTTC.

V gene TRBV20-1 combines with J gene TRBJ2-2; 7 positions agree with TRBD1. The germline gives CDR1 DFQATT, CDR2 SNEGSKA (reference sequence). The length of the CDR3 is 14 residues. After removal of 6 bases from V and 5 bases from J, the junction contained 9 bases not matched to a gene. The CDR3 region is CSAKDRWKTGELFF. Here the CDR3 DNA reads TGCAGTGCAAAGGACAGGTGGAAGACCGGGGAGCTGTTTTTT.

This clonotype was seen only once. V gene TRBV19 combines with J gene TRBJ2-2; 7 bases align to TRBD2. The CDR3 length is 16 residues. J was trimmed by 6 bases and V by 11 bases; bases with no gene match: 18. Germline V gene lookup returns CDR1 LNHDA and CDR2 SQIVND (reference sequence). DNA for the CDR3: TGTGCCGTCATTGGGACGCCCTGGGGGGGTCCCGGGGAGCTGTTTTTT. Its translation: CAVIGTPWGGPGELFF.

The chain couples TRBV7-9 to TRBJ2-5; a weak D match, TRBD1 (7 bases). The CDR3 is 15 amino acids. Deletions cut 7 bases from V and 5 bases from J, with 20 bases between. The germline V gene has CDR1 SEHNR and CDR2 FQNEAQ (reference sequence). CDR3 amino acids: CASTQAGGRVETQYF. Written as DNA, the CDR3 is TGTGCCAGCACCCAAGCAGGGGGGCGCGTGGAGACCCAGTACTTC.

This clonotype was recorded only once. This chain uses TRBV28 with TRBJ2-3, with 8 positions matching TRBD2. Germline CDR1 reads MDHEN; CDR2 reads SYDVKM. The CDR3 loop spans 14 amino acids. The V segment lost 5 bases and the J segment 6 bases; nucleotides outside the gene matches: 7. CDR3 in amino acids: CASSILSGDDTQYF. The DNA of the CDR3 is TGTGCCAGCAGTATCCTTAGCGGGGATGATACGCAGTATTTT.

This clonotype was seen just once. This sequence joins TRBV12-3 or TRBV12-4 and TRBJ2-7; a possible D gene is TRBD2 (5 bases). There are 14 residues in the CDR3. The ends were cut back, 3 bases at V and 4 bases at J, with 13 bases in the middle. This CDR3 is CASSFSGMAYEQYF. The CDR3 DNA is TGTGCCAGCAGTTTTTCGGGGATGGCGTACGAGCAGTACTTC.

This sequence joins TRBV5-1 and TRBJ1-1; maybe TRBD1 (5 bases). Germline lookup yields CDR1 SGHRS and CDR2 YFSETQ. Trimming stripped 0 bases from V and 4 bases from J, with 13 bases between. The CDR3 consists of 15 residues. The CDR3 bases are TGCGCCAGCAGCTTGGGGCCTAGGGGAGGCACTGAAGCTTTCTTT. This encodes CASSLGPRGGTEAFF.

The rearrangement uses TRBV27 and TRBJ2-7; 9 positions agree with TRBD2. The germline V gene has CDR1 MNHEY and CDR2 SMNVEV (reference sequence). J gave up 4 bases and V 5 bases, and 9 bases lay outside the gene matches. The CDR3 is 15 residues long. The CDR3 sequence is CASSILSGGSYEQYF. The CDR3 coding sequence is TGTGCCAGCAGTATCCTTAGCGGGGGTAGTTACGAGCAGTACTTC.

The V gene is TRBV6-2 or TRBV6-3, the J gene TRBJ2-7; 10 bases are a match to TRBD1. The germline CDR1 and CDR2 sequences are MNHEY and SVGEGT. The CDR3 runs 15 residues. V was pared by 4 bases and J by 3 bases, with 6 bases of the junction left unmatched. CDR3 region: CASSSGTGDYYEQYF. In DNA form, the CDR3 reads TGTGCCAGCAGTTCCGGGACAGGGGATTACTACGAGCAGTACTTC.

The chain joins TRBV4-1 to TRBJ2-5, with 10 bases that match TRBD2. Germline CDR1 reads MGHRA; CDR2 reads YSYEKL. J gave up 4 bases and V 0 bases, and 11 bases lay outside the gene matches. The CDR3 has 18 amino acids. As DNA, the CDR3 is TGCGCCAGCAGCCAAGATAGTCTAGCGGGAGTAAAAGGAGAGACCCAGTACTTC. This codes for CASSQDSLAGVKGETQYF.

The V call is TRBV20-1, the J call TRBJ2-7, with D uncertain. Per the germline V gene, CDR1 is DFQATT and CDR2 is SNEGSKA (reference sequence). This CDR3 has 13 residues. V gave up 1 base and J gave up 1 base, with 8 bases separating them. The CDR3 DNA reads as TGCAGTGCTAGAGGGGTGGATTCCTACGAGCAGTACTTC. Protein sequence: CSARGVDSYEQYF.

V usage is TRBV19 and J usage is TRBJ1-3; D may be TRBD1 (6 bases). V dropped 9 bases and J dropped 7 bases, with 16 bases sitting between them. CDR1 and CDR2 (germline): LNHDA, SQIVND (reference sequence). The CDR3 has 13 residues. The CDR3 spells CASQQGGLNTIYF. The CDR3 nucleotides are TGTGCCAGCCAACAGGGAGGATTGAACACCATATATTTT.

The V gene is TRBV7-9, the J gene TRBJ2-7; either TRBD1 or TRBD2 may fit D (6 bases each). Trimming took 5 bases from V and 3 from J, leaving 17 bases between them. Germline assignment: CDR1 SEHNR and CDR2 FQNEAQ (reference sequence). This CDR3 region has 15 residues. DNA for the CDR3: TGTGCCAGCAGCGCCTCCGAGGAGGGGGTCTACGAGCAGTACTTC. Its protein product is CASSASEEGVYEQYF.

The V and J genes are TRBV19 and TRBJ2-7, with D possibly matching TRBD2 (5 bases). The germline CDR1 and CDR2 sequences are LNHDA and SQIVND (reference sequence). The CDR3 is 15 amino acids. Trimming took 2 bases from V and 0 from J, leaving 11 bases between them. DNA of the CDR3: TGTGCCAGTAGTATATTCCTGGGGAGCTCCTACGAGCAGTACTTC. Protein: CASSIFLGSSYEQYF. The variable domain in full, completed from reference TRBV19 and TRBJ2-7, reads DGGITQSPKYLFRKEGQNVTLSCEQNLNHDAMYWYRQDPGQGLRLIYYSQIVNDFQKGDIAEGYSVSREKKESFPLTVTSAQKNPTAFYLCASSIFLGSSYEQYFGPGTRLTVT.